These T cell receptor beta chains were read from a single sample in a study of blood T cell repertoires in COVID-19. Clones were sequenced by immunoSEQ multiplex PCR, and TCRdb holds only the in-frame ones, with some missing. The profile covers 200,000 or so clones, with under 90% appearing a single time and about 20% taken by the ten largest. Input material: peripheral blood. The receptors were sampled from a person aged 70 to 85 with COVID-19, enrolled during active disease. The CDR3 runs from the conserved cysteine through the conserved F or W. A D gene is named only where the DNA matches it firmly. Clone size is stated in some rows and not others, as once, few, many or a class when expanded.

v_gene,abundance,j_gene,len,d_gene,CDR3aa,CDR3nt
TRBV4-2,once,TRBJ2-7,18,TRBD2,CASSQDLKNLAGRYEQYF,TGTGCCAGCAGCCAAGATCTAAAGAATCTAGCGGGACGGTACGAGCAGTACTTC
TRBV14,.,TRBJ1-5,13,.,CASSRSGWEPQHF,TGTGCCAGCAGTCGTTCAGGGTGGGAGCCCCAGCATTTT
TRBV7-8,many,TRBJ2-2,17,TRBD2,CASSPSLAGRIGGELFF,TGTGCCAGCAGCCCGTCTCTAGCGGGAAGGATTGGCGGGGAGCTGTTTTTT
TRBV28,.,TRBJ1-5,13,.,CASGVGVVQPQHF,TGTGCCAGCGGGGTAGGGGTAGTTCAGCCCCAGCATTTT
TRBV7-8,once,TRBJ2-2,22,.,CATSGTGTSKREGQYSTGELFF,TGTGCCACAAGCGGGACAGGGACTAGCAAGCGGGAGGGCCAATATTCTACCGGGGAGCTGTTTTTT
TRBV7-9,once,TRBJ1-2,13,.,CASSLGQSYGYTF,TGTGCCAGCAGCTTAGGACAGTCCTATGGCTACACCTTC
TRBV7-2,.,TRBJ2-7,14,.,CASSLGRTAREQYF,TGTGCCAGCAGCTTAGGTCGAACTGCGAGGGAGCAGTACTTC
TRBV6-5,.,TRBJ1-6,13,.,CASVTAYNSPLHF,TGTGCCAGCGTGACAGCATATAATTCACCCCTCCACTTT
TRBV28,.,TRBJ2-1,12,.,CASSLSPDEQFF,TGTGCCAGCAGTTTATCGCCGGATGAGCAGTTCTTC
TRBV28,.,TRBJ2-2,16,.,CASSAMGLGNTGELFF,TGTGCCAGCAGTGCCATGGGACTCGGTAACACCGGGGAGCTGTTTTTT
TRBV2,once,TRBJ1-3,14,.,CASTLSFSGNTIYF,TGTGCCAGCACACTCTCCTTTTCTGGAAACACCATATATTTT
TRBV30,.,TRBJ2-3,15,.,CAWSSTTGSTDTQYF,TGTGCCTGGAGTTCTACGACGGGAAGCACAGATACGCAGTATTTT
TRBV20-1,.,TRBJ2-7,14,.,CSASYLGRVPEQYF,TGCAGTGCTAGTTATCTCGGGAGAGTACCCGAGCAGTACTTC
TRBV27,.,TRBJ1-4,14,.,CASSLFGSNEKLFF,TGTGCCAGCAGTTTGTTTGGGAGTAATGAAAAACTGTTTTTT